This T cell receptor (beta chain) appears in the sequencing data of a study of human CD4 T cells and Enterobacteriaceae (dated by TCRdb to 2018 to 2020). On the study overall, not on this receptor specifically: The only basis for inferring the reactivity of ex vivo clonotypes was matching nucleotide sequences to CFSE-low cultures from the same donors. Compared with specific clonotypes, broadly cross-reactive clonotypes seemed more expanded ex vivo, with about 55% of the 19 and 21 of 34 falling in the top 5%.

The CDR3, cysteine through phenylalanine, is 18 amino acids long. The read is trimmed to its CDR3 DNA, 54 bases read in frame from base 1. Sequences SGHKS (CDR1) and YYEKEE (CDR2) are obtained from the germline V gene (reference sequence). The germline V and J ends show losses of 4 bases and 5 bases respectively, and no gene match explains 11 bases of the junction. Deep-level sequencing, with a detection sensitivity of one cell in 200,000, was applied to the ex vivo total memory CD4+ samples. The QIAamp DNA Micro Kit was used to extract genomic DNA from cell pellets, and spectrophotometry was used to check the quantity and purity of the genomic DNA. The immunoSEQ multiplex PCR assay was used to amplify TCR Vbeta CDR3 regions. The amplicons were sequenced on the Illumina HiSeq platform. Retrieved sequences were 87 nucleotides long and contained the CDR3 region. Turning to the authors' computational methods: A clonotype was defined as a unique productive TCR Vbeta nucleotide sequence and was quantified by productive template frequency from ImmunoSEQ Analyzer V3.0. A threshold at the top 5th percentile of each frequency-ranked repertoire was used to define expanded clonotypes. Repertoire overlap was calculated as Chao-Jaccard using the R package fossil and displayed by nonmetric multidimensional scaling using the R package MASS. TCRdb's version of the immuneACCESS table is confined to in-frame rearrangements and falls short of the full clone set. An unresolved V gene accounts for under half of the shortfall where checked; the remainder is of unknown origin. The DNA was the basis for D and trimming; V, J and clone size are from that table. A total of tens of thousands of clones appear in this sample, approximately 82% of them only once. The ten top clones hold roughly 1.8% of the sample.

As concerns this clone: Its cognate antigen has yet to be identified. Base-call qualities are not available, and no considerably larger clone is one nucleotide away.

On a FACSAria III, memory CD4+ T cells were FACS-sorted to over 95% purity, defined as all CD4+ cells except CD45RA+CCR7+CD95- naive cells. Blood from healthy donors was obtained from blood donation centers in Switzerland. Positive selection with CD4 and CD14 magnetic microbeads was used to enrich total CD4+ T cells and monocytes. Before sorting, CD8+, CD14+, CD16+, CD56+, CD19+ and CD25-bright cells were excluded. To assess in vivo expansion of bacteria-reactive clonotypes, total memory CD4+ T cells from two blood donors were sequenced directly ex vivo. Ficoll-Paque Plus was used to isolate peripheral blood mononuclear cells from donor blood.

The sample comprised memory CD4+ T cells from blood. The label giving this sample's cell subset or site can be read as: total memory CD4 T cells sorted directly ex vivo, unstimulated. The receptor comes from a human donor in good health. The chain uses TRBV5-5 and TRBJ2-1; 14 bases in the middle match TRBD2. This receptor carries the CDR3 CASSGSHGTSGSNNEQFF. DNA sequence: TGTGCCAGCAGCGGAAGCCACGGGACTAGCGGGAGCAACAATGAGCAGTTCTTC.